This TCR beta chain was identified during a study of control samples from healthy donors and cancer patients. Trimming left V 3 bases short and J 5 bases short, with 9 bases between. The V gene's germline CDR1 is LNHDA and CDR2 SQIVND (reference sequence). The CDR3 consists of 13 residues. The data were produced by immunoSEQ multiplex PCR, yet TCRdb's version contains in-frame clones alone and is incomplete. The sample lists about 83,000 clones, 91% occurring once. V and J are TRBV19 and TRBJ2-3, with a possible D match to TRBD2 (5 bases). What was sequenced was blood. This clonotype was obtained from a man between 50 and 59 years old in good health. The CDR3 loop reads CASSMARGDTQYF. The CDR3 DNA reads as TGTGCCAGTAGTATGGCACGGGGAGATACGCAGTATTTT. Looking up the rest from reference TRBV19 and TRBJ2-3 gives the full variable domain: DGGITQSPKYLFRKEGQNVTLSCEQNLNHDAMYWYRQDPGQGLRLIYYSQIVNDFQKGDIAEGYSVSREKKESFPLTVTSAQKNPTAFYLCASSMARGDTQYFGPGTRLTVL.